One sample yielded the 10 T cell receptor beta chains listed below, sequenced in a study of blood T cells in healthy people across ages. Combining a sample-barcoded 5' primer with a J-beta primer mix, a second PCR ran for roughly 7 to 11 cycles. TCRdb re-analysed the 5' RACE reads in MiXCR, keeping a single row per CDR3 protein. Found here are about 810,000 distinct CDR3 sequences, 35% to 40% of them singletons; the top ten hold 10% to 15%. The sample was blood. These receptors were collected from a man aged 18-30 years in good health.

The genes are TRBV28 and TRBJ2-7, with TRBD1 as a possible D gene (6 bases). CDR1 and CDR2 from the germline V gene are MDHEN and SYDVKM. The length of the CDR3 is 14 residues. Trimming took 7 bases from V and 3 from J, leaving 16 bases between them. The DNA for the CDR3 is TGTGCCAGCACCAGGGGCATTTCGTACTACGAGCAGTACTTC. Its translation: CASTRGISYYEQYF.

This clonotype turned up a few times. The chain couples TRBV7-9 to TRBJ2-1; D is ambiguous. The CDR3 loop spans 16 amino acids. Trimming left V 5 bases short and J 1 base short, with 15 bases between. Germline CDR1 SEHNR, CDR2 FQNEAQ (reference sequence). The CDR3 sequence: CASSPPESQSYNEQFF. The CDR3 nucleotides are TGTGCCAGCAGCCCTCCCGAAAGCCAATCCTACAATGAGCAGTTCTTC.

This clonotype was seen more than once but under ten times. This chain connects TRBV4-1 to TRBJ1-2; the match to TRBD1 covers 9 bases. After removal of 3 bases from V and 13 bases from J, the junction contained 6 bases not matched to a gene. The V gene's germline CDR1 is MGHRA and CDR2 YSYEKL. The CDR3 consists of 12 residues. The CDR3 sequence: CASSQGDRASTF. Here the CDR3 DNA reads TGCGCCAGCAGCCAGGGGGACAGGGCGAGCACCTTC.

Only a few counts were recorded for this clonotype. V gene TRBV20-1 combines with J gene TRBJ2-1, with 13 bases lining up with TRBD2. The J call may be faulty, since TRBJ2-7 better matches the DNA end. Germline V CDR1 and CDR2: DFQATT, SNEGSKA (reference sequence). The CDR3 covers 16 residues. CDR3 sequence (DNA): TGCAGTCCCGGGACTAGCGGGGAACACTCCTACAATGAGCAGTACTTC. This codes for CSPGTSGEHSYNEQYF.

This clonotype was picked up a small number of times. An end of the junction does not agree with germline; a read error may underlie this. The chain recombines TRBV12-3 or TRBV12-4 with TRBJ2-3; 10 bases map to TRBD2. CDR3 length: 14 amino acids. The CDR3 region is CASSSSGGSDAQYF. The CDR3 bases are TGTGCCAGCAGTTCTAGCGGGGGCTCAGATGCGCAGTATTTT.

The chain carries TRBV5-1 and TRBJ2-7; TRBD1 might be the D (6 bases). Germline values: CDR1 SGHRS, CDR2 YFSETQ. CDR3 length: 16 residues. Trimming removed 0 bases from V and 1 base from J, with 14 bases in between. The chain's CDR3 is CASSLAIQGGSYEQYF. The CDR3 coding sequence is TGCGCCAGCAGCTTGGCCATACAGGGTGGGTCCTACGAGCAGTACTTC.

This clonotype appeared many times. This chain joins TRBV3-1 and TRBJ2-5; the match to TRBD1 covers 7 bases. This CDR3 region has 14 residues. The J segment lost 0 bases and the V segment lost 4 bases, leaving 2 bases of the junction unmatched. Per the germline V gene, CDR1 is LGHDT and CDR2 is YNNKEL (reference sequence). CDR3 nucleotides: TGTGCCAGCAGCCCGGGACAGTACCAAGAGACCCAGTACTTC. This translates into CASSPGQYQETQYF.

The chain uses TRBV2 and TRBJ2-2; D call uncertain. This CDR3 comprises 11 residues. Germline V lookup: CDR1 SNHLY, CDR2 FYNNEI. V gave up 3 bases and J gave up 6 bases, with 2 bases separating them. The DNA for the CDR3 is TGTGCCAGCAGTGAGTCCGGGGAGCTGTTTTTT. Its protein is CASSESGELFF.

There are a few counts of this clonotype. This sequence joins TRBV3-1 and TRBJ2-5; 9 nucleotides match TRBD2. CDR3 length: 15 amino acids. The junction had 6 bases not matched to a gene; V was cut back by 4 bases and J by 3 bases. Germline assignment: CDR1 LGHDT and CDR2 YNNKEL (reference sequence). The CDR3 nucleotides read TGTGCCAGCAGCCTTCTCGGACTAGCGAAAGAGACCCAGTACTTC. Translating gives CASSLLGLAKETQYF.

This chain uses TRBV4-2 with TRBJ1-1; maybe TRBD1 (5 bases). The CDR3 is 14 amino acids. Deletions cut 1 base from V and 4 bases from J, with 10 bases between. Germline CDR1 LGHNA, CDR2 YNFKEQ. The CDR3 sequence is CASSQGIGATEAFF. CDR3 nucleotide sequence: TGTGCCAGCAGCCAAGGAATCGGGGCCACTGAAGCTTTCTTT.